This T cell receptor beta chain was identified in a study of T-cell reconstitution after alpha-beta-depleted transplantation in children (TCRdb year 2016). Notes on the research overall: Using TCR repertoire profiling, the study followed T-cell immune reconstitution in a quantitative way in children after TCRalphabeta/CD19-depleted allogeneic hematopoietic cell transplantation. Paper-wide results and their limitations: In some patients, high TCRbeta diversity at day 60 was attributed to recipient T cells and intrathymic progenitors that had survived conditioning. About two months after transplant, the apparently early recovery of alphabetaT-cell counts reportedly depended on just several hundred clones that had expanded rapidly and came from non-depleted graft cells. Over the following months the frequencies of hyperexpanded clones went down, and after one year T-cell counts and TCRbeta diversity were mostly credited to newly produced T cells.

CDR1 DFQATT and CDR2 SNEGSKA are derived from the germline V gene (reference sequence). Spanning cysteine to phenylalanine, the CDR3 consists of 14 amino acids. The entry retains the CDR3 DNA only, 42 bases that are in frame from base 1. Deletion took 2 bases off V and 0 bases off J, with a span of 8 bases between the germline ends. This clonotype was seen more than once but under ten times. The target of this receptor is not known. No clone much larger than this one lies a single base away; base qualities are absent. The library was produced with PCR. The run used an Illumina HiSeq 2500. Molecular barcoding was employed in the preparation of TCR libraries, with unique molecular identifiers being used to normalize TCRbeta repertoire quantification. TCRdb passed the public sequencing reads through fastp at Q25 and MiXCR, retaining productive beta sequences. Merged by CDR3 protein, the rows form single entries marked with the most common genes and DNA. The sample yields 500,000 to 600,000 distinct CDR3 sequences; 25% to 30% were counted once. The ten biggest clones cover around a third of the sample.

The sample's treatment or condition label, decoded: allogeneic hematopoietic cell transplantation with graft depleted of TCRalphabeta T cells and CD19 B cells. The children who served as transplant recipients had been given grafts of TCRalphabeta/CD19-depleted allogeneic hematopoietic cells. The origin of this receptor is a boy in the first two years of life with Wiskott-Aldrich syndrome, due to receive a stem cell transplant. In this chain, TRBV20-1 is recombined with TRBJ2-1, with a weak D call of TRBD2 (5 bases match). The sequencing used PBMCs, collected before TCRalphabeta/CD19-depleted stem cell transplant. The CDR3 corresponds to CSARWESSYNEQFF. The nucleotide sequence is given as TGCAGTGCTAGATGGGAGAGCTCCTACAATGAGCAGTTCTTC.